A selection of T cell receptor beta chains follows, all from one sample in a study of response to subunit inactivated influenza vaccine. TCRdb re-called the RT-PCR reads with MiXCR, one entry per CDR3 protein. The data hold about 650,000 distinct CDR3 sequences, with roughly 14% observed a single time. The sample consisted of PBMCs from blood, taken 11 to 12 days after vaccination. The receptors derive from a man aged 45-65 years who received an inactivated influenza vaccine. Each CDR3 is given with its conserved first and last residue. D genes are given only for firm matches. Size is stated for part of the rows, as once, few or many counts, or as a class when the clone is expanded.

TRBV12-3/TRBV12-4	-	few	TRBJ2-5	CASSKLKGPETQYF	TGTGCCAGCTCAAAACTTAAGGGTCCGGAGACCCAGTACTTC
TRBV4-2	TRBD2	few	TRBJ2-4	CASSQETGGAKNIQYF	TGTGCCAGCAGCCAAGAGACGGGGGGAGCCAAAAACATTCAGTACTTC
TRBV4-2	TRBD2	few	TRBJ2-1	CASSQSTSGADYNEQFF	TGTGCCAGCAGCCAATCTACTAGCGGGGCAGACTACAATGAGCAGTTCTTC
TRBV11-1	TRBD1	many	TRBJ2-3	CASSPGGQGVQSTDTQYF	TGTGCCAGCAGCCCCGGGGGACAGGGAGTACAGAGCACAGATACGCAGTATTTT
TRBV3-1	TRBD2	once	TRBJ2-7	CASSQERTSGFEQYF	TGTGCCAGCAGCCAAGAAAGGACTAGCGGCTTCGAGCAGTACTTC
TRBV29-1	TRBD2	many	TRBJ2-3	CSVFRLAGTDTQYF	TGCAGCGTTTTTCGGCTAGCGGGAACAGATACGCAGTATTTT
TRBV5-1	TRBD2	-	TRBJ2-5	CASSLVPSSGQETQYF	TGCGCCAGCAGCTTGGTTCCGTCTAGCGGCCAAGAGACCCAGTACTTC
TRBV20-1	-	few	TRBJ2-1	CSARAERGPEQFF	TGCAGTGCTAGGGCTGAACGAGGTCCTGAGCAGTTCTTC
TRBV10-3	-	-	TRBJ1-3	CAISLGAAGNTIYF	TGTGCCATCAGCCTGGGCGCAGCTGGAAACACCATATATTTT
TRBV28	-	-	TRBJ1-1	CASSPPVNTEAFF	TGTGCCAGCAGTCCCCCAGTTAACACTGAAGCTTTCTTT
TRBV20-1	-	few	TRBJ1-5	CSARREAGISNQPQHF	TGCAGTGCTAGGAGGGAAGCTGGGATTAGCAATCAGCCCCAGCATTTT
TRBV7-6	TRBD2	many	TRBJ2-1	CASSLAPSGTYNEQFF	TGTGCCAGCAGCTTAGCCCCTAGCGGAACCTACAATGAGCAGTTCTTC
TRBV20-1	TRBD2	few	TRBJ2-1	CSARVGTSNEQFF	TGCAGTGCTAGAGTGGGGACTAGCAATGAGCAGTTCTTC
TRBV6-5	-	-	TRBJ1-2	CASSYSATADFNYGYTF	TGTGCCAGCAGTTACTCTGCGACAGCCGACTTTAACTATGGCTACACCTTC
TRBV20-1	-	few	TRBJ1-5	CSASAPAGGSNQPQHF	TGCAGTGCTAGTGCCCCCGCGGGGGGCTCCAATCAGCCCCAGCATTTT
TRBV7-2	-	few	TRBJ2-5	CASKRLEGETQYF	TGTGCCAGCAAGCGACTAGAGGGGGAGACCCAGTACTTC
TRBV6-1	-	few	TRBJ1-2	CASRTSGNSRGYTF	TGTGCCAGCAGAACCTCAGGGAATTCAAGGGGCTACACCTTC
TRBV29-1	TRBD1	few	TRBJ2-5	CSVDGDRGYQETQYF	TGCAGCGTTGATGGCGACAGGGGGTACCAAGAGACCCAGTACTTC
TRBV4-3	TRBD2	many	TRBJ2-2	CASSQESPGLAGGTGELFF	TGCGCCAGCAGCCAAGAAAGTCCCGGACTAGCGGGGGGCACCGGGGAGCTGTTTTTT
TRBV7-9	TRBD1	few	TRBJ1-1	CASSSQGVTEAFF	TGTGCCAGCAGCTCACAGGGGGTAACTGAAGCTTTCTTT
TRBV18	TRBD2	-	TRBJ2-6	CASSQSTSGRFSGANVLTF	TGTGCCAGCTCACAATCGACTAGCGGGAGGTTTTCTGGGGCCAACGTCCTGACTTTC
TRBV12-3/TRBV12-4	TRBD2	-	TRBJ2-1	CASNRGTTYNEQFF	TGTGCCAGCAATCGAGGGACTACCTACAATGAGCAGTTCTTC
TRBV4-3	TRBD2	few	TRBJ2-2	CASSQDPWLAGVSGELFF	TGCGCCAGCAGCCAAGATCCGTGGCTAGCGGGAGTATCCGGGGAGCTGTTTTTT
TRBV29-1	-	many	TRBJ2-5	CSAGQETQYF	TGCAGCGCAGGGCAAGAGACCCAGTACTTC
TRBV2	-	-	TRBJ2-2	CASRPRGLTGELFF	TGTGCCAGCAGACCCAGGGGTCTCACCGGGGAGCTGTTTTTT
TRBV7-9	-	once	TRBJ2-7	CASSPGVYSYEQYF	TGTGCCAGCAGCCCAGGGGTCTACTCCTACGAGCAGTACTTC
TRBV5-6	-	few	TRBJ2-1	CASSLKGGGNDEQFF	TGTGCCAGCAGCTTGAAGGGCGGTGGTAACGATGAGCAGTTCTTC
TRBV12-3/TRBV12-4	-	many	TRBJ2-7	CASSFPVSGDYEQYF	TGTGCCAGCAGTTTTCCGGTGAGCGGAGACTACGAGCAGTACTTC
TRBV19	-	-	TRBJ2-7	CASSMAQLGEQYF	TGTGCCAGTAGTATGGCCCAGCTGGGCGAGCAGTACTTC
TRBV18	TRBD2	-	TRBJ2-1	CASSRTGTSGNNEQFF	TGTGCCAGCTCACGCACCGGGACTAGCGGTAACAATGAGCAGTTCTTC
TRBV11-2	TRBD2	-	TRBJ2-3	CASSPGILAGGTSTDTQYF	TGTGCCAGCAGCCCCGGGATCTTAGCGGGGGGAACTAGCACAGATACGCAGTATTTT
TRBV4-3	-	-	TRBJ1-4	CASSQERPSGTNEKLFF	TGCGCCAGCAGCCAAGAGCGTCCTTCTGGCACTAATGAAAAACTGTTTTTT
TRBV5-1	-	many	TRBJ2-1	CASSSSNEQFF	TGCGCCAGCAGCTCCTCCAATGAGCAGTTCTTC
TRBV20-1	-	-	TRBJ2-1	CSASRLRAEQFF	TGCAGTGCTAGCCGACTGAGGGCTGAGCAGTTCTTC
TRBV11-1	-	-	TRBJ2-1	CASSLAGGYEQFF	TGTGCCAGCAGCTTAGCGGGGGGATATGAGCAGTTCTTC
TRBV11-2	TRBD2	few	TRBJ2-2	CASSSGASGGTGELFF	TGTGCCAGCAGCTCCGGGGCTAGCGGGGGCACCGGGGAGCTGTTTTTT
TRBV3-1	TRBD2	-	TRBJ2-6	CASSQARLAGESGANVLTF	TGTGCCAGCAGCCAGGCAAGACTAGCGGGAGAATCAGGGGCCAACGTCCTGACTTTC
TRBV20-1	-	-	TRBJ2-4	CSAEWTGKNIQYF	TGCAGTGCTGAATGGACTGGCAAAAACATTCAGTACTTC
TRBV3-1	TRBD2	-	TRBJ2-1	CASSSYSGGTNNEQFF	TGTGCCAGCAGCTCGTATAGCGGGGGAACAAACAATGAGCAGTTCTTC
TRBV20-1	-	-	TRBJ2-3	CSARLRISTDTQYF	TGCAGTGCTAGACTGCGGATTAGCACAGATACGCAGTATTTT
TRBV7-2	TRBD2	-	TRBJ2-7	CASSPRTSGASYEQYF	TGTGCCAGCAGCCCTAGGACTAGCGGGGCCTCCTACGAGCAGTACTTC
TRBV3-1	TRBD2	many	TRBJ2-4	CASSPTGLAGGGNIQYF	TGTGCCAGCAGCCCGACGGGACTAGCGGGGGGGGGAAACATTCAGTACTTC